The 30 T cell receptor beta chains below all came from one sample that was sequenced in a study of OX40 agonist ivuxolimab in advanced cancers. TCRdb's copy holds only in-frame clones and misses some; the assay was immunoSEQ multiplex PCR. The sample consists of about 120,000 clones, just over 90% of them appearing once. The input for sequencing was CD4+ or CD8+ T cells sorted from blood, taken in a trial of the OX40 agonist ivuxolimab. All receptors derive from an adult with an advanced solid tumor such as melanoma, head and neck, liver or kidney cancer.

This clone was found a few times. The chain recombines TRBV18 with TRBJ2-1; 7 bases line up with TRBD2. Germline CDR1 is KGHSH and CDR2 is LQKENI. With V trimmed by 3 bases and J by 3 bases, 5 bases remained unmatched. The CDR3 is 15 residues long. Here the CDR3 DNA reads TGTGCCAGCTCACCTAGCGGGCCTCTCTACAATGAGCAGTTCTTC. This gives the protein CASSPSGPLYNEQFF.

DNA for the CDR3: TGTGCCAGTTCCTTTGGACCAAAAGAGACCCAGTACTTC. Residues: CASSFGPKETQYF. The rearrangement joins TRBV19 to TRBJ2-5, with unresolved D. Looked up from germline, CDR1 is LNHDA and CDR2 is SQIVND (reference sequence). Deletions cut 8 bases from V and 3 bases from J, with 13 bases between. The CDR3 extends over 13 amino acids.

The CDR3 DNA follows: TGTGCCAGCAGAGCGGGACTTTCAAACACTGAAGCTTTCTTT. This translates into CASRAGLSNTEAFF. J is TRBJ1-1 and V is TRBV6-5; the D gene is possibly TRBD1 (5 bases). V lost 6 bases and J lost 2, with 13 bases in between. Per germline, CDR1 MNHEY and CDR2 SVGAGI. This CDR3 comprises 14 residues.

The chain uses TRBV21-1 and TRBJ2-1; TRBD2 is taken as the D call from the table, unchecked against the DNA. TRBV21-1 is termed a pseudogene. The CDR3 has 17 residues. CDR3 DNA: TGTGCCAGCAGCAAATCTACTAGCGGGAGACTGTGTATTGAGCAGTTCTTC. Amino acid sequence: CASSKSTSGRLCIEQFF.

The chain's CDR3 is CASSPGQGNYGYTF. The CDR3 nucleotides read TGCGCCAGCAGCCCGGGACAGGGCAACTATGGCTACACCTTC. The rearrangement joins TRBV5-1 to TRBJ1-2; 9 bases align to TRBD1. With V trimmed by 4 bases and J by 2 bases, 3 bases remained unmatched. The CDR3 is 14 amino acids. The germline V gene encodes CDR1 SGHRS and CDR2 YFSETQ.

This chain joins TRBV7-9 and TRBJ1-2; a possible D gene is TRBD1 (5 bases). Trimming removed 8 bases from V and 5 bases from J, with 18 bases in between. Germline CDR1 is SEHNR and CDR2 is FQNEAQ (reference sequence). The CDR3 runs 14 residues. CDR3 DNA: TGTGCCAGCCGCGGGGGGTTAGGTGAGTATGGCTACACCTTC. This translates into CASRGGLGEYGYTF.

The chain has TRBV6-1 and TRBJ1-5; 9 nucleotides agree with TRBD1. This CDR3 has 14 residues. CDR1 MNHNS and CDR2 SASEGT come from the germline V gene. V lost 6 bases and J lost 4; bases outside the gene matches: 4. Here the CDR3 reads CASSETGGNQPQHF. For the CDR3, the DNA is TGTGCCAGCAGCGAGACAGGGGGTAATCAGCCCCAGCATTTT.

The chain employs TRBV27 and TRBJ2-2, with TRBD1 matching 9 bases. Germline V gene data show CDR1 as MNHEY and CDR2 as SMNVEV (reference sequence). V shed 5 bases, J shed 4 bases, and the junction held 5 bases outside the gene matches. CDR3 length: 15 residues. The CDR3 DNA reads as TGTGCCAGCAGTAGGGGACAGGGAGGCACCGGGGAGCTGTTTTTT. This gives the protein CASSRGQGGTGELFF.

The genes are TRBV28 and TRBJ1-2; possible D gene TRBD1, 6 bases. Germline V CDR1 and CDR2: MDHEN, SYDVKM. Deletions cut 5 bases from V and 2 bases from J, with 12 bases between. The CDR3 has 14 amino acids. The CDR3 region has the DNA TGTGCCAGCAGTACCCGACAGGCAAACTATGGCTACACCTTC. Its translation: CASSTRQANYGYTF.

In the case of this clone: The junction shows a germline mismatch at one end, possibly a read error. Other DNA sequences of this sample code for an identical CDR3. The CDR3 region is CASSQGAGYEQYF. CDR3 bases: TGTGCCAGCAGCCAAGGCGCAGGTTACGAGCAGTACTTC. This chain joins TRBV4-1 and TRBJ2-7; D unresolved. The CDR3 extends over 13 amino acids. In germline, CDR1 is MGHRA, CDR2 YSYEKL.

The chain is built from TRBV19 and TRBJ2-1; 11 positions match TRBD2. CDR1 LNHDA and CDR2 SQIVND come from the germline V gene (reference sequence). The CDR3 consists of 15 residues. V shed 5 bases, J shed 6 bases, and the junction held 6 bases outside the gene matches. The CDR3 DNA reads TGTGCCAGTAGTGTCACCGGGACTAGCGGCAATGAGCAGTTCTTC. It translates to CASSVTGTSGNEQFF.

The chain has TRBV5-3 and TRBJ2-3; D is ambiguous. TRBV5-3 is designated an ORF whose function remains uncertain. CDR3 length: 18 residues. V lost 0 bases and J lost 1, with 18 bases in between. CDR3 sequence (DNA): TGTGCCAGAAGCTTGGGGGCCAGAACCTTGGAACGCACAGATACGCAGTATTTT. Its protein is CARSLGARTLERTDTQYF.

The V and J genes are TRBV2 and TRBJ2-7; no definite D call. Germline values: CDR1 SNHLY, CDR2 FYNNEI. The length of the CDR3 is 12 residues. The V gene lost 4 bases and the J gene lost 2 bases, with 6 bases spanning the gap. CDR3 sequence reads: CASSAAPYEQYF. The CDR3, as DNA: TGTGCCAGCAGTGCGGCCCCCTACGAGCAGTACTTC.

The V and J genes are TRBV19 and TRBJ2-3; 9 bases fit TRBD2. CDR3 length equals 15 residues. CDR1 and CDR2 from the germline V gene are LNHDA and SQIVND (reference sequence). The junction had 4 bases not matched to a gene; V was cut back by 1 base and J by 5 bases. The DNA for the CDR3 is TGTGCCAGTAGTATAGCGGTAGCGGGAGAAGATACGCAGTATTTT. Residues: CASSIAVAGEDTQYF.

This chain uses TRBV9 with TRBJ2-7; D uncertain. The V end lost 3 bases, the J end lost 4 bases, and 17 bases lay between the germline ends. The CDR3 loop spans 15 amino acids. CDR1 SGDLS and CDR2 YYNGEE come from the germline V gene. CDR3 sequence reads: CASSAGPALTYEQYF. In nucleotides, the CDR3 is TGTGCCAGCAGCGCCGGACCTGCACTGACATACGAGCAGTACTTC.

The genes are TRBV30 and TRBJ1-1, with a possible D match to TRBD1 (5 bases). Per germline, CDR1 GTSNPN and CDR2 SVGIG (reference sequence). The CDR3 loop spans 13 amino acids. V lost 4 bases to trimming and J lost 8 bases, with 17 bases between them. CDR3 protein: CAWKSSGYAEAFF. The CDR3, as DNA: TGTGCCTGGAAGTCGTCAGGGTACGCGGAAGCTTTCTTT.

The chain links TRBV7-6 to TRBJ2-2; a possible D gene is TRBD1 (6 bases). V lost 1 base and J 4 bases, leaving 10 bases between the germline ends. The CDR3 is made up of 15 amino acids. Germline values: CDR1 SGHVS, CDR2 FNYEAQ. The CDR3 DNA reads TGTGCCAGCAGCTTAGTACAGGGTATCACCGGGGAGCTGTTTTTT. As protein: CASSLVQGITGELFF.

The chain is built from TRBV18 and TRBJ1-1; D might be TRBD1 (5 bases). With 6 bases removed from V and 5 bases from J, the gap between germline ends came to 10 bases. Per the germline V gene, CDR1 is KGHSH and CDR2 is LQKENI. The CDR3 sequence is 12 residues long. The CDR3 bases are TGTGCCAGCTCCGCGCAGGGAACTGAAGCTTTCTTT. Translated: CASSAQGTEAFF.

This sequence joins TRBV18 and TRBJ1-4; a possible D gene is TRBD1 (5 bases). The CDR3 runs to 18 residues. Germline CDR1 KGHSH, CDR2 LQKENI. Deletions cut 6 bases from V and 3 bases from J, with 23 bases between. The CDR3 region is CASSIAVRTRAANEKLFF. As DNA, the CDR3 is TGTGCCAGCTCTATCGCCGTGAGGACAAGGGCGGCTAATGAAAAACTGTTTTTT.

The gene calls are TRBV7-9 and TRBJ2-5; unclear D gene. The CDR3 has 14 amino acids. V was trimmed by 1 base and J by 1 base, leaving 7 bases between them. In germline, CDR1 is SEHNR, CDR2 FQNEAQ (reference sequence). The CDR3 region is CASSLVFGQETQYF. The CDR3, as DNA: TGTGCCAGCAGCTTAGTTTTCGGCCAAGAGACCCAGTACTTC.

The rearrangement links TRBV7-6 to TRBJ2-5, with D perhaps TRBD1 or TRBD2 (6 bases each). V was clipped by 1 base and J by 2 bases, with 14 bases between them. CDR3 length: 16 residues. Germline CDR1 reads SGHVS; CDR2 reads FNYEAQ. The DNA of the CDR3 is TGTGCCAGCAGCTTAGTAGGGGGGCGGCCACAAGAGACCCAGTACTTC. Its protein product is CASSLVGGRPQETQYF.

This chain uses TRBV6-5 with TRBJ1-4; D gene ambiguous. The germline V and J ends were trimmed by 8 bases and 6 bases, with 19 bases remaining between them. Germline CDR1 reads MNHEY; CDR2 reads SVGAGI. The CDR3 extends over 15 amino acids. The CDR3 region has the DNA TGTGCCAGCCGAAACCAGCCGGGTTTATATGAAAAACTGTTTTTT. Translated, it gives CASRNQPGLYEKLFF.

The V gene is TRBV6-4, the J gene TRBJ2-3; D gene uncertain. V lost 5 bases, J lost 3 bases, and 9 bases lay in between. CDR3 length: 13 residues. Per the germline V gene, CDR1 is MRHNA and CDR2 is SNTAGT. CDR3 nucleotides: TGTGCCAGCAGTCTCACTAATACAGATACGCAGTATTTT. It encodes CASSLTNTDTQYF.

The chain combines TRBV7-8 with TRBJ2-7, with a weak D call TRBD2 (6 bases). The CDR3 runs 16 residues. Germline values: CDR1 SGHVS, CDR2 FQNEAQ. V lost 1 base and J lost 2, with 15 bases in between. The CDR3 region is CASSLGIGGAPYEQYF. In DNA form, the CDR3 reads TGTGCCAGCAGCTTAGGTATAGGAGGGGCCCCCTACGAGCAGTACTTC.

This clone has just one count. V and J are TRBV28 and TRBJ1-1, with TRBD1 matching 7 bases. V gave up 4 bases and J gave up 6 bases; unmatched junction bases: 11. Germline V gene lookup returns CDR1 MDHEN and CDR2 SYDVKM. This CDR3 contains 15 residues. As DNA, the CDR3 is TGTGCCAGCAGTTCGACAGGGACTTTACTATCTGAAGCTTTCTTT. Encoded protein: CASSSTGTLLSEAFF.

The V gene is TRBV4-3, the J gene TRBJ1-3; D gene ambiguous. CDR1 and CDR2 (germline): LGHNA, YSLEER. Trimming shortened V by 0 bases and J by 1 base, and 13 bases separated the two germline ends. This CDR3 comprises 17 residues. The CDR3: CASSQDGRVGSGNTIYF. In nucleotides, the CDR3 is TGCGCCAGCAGCCAAGATGGAAGGGTAGGTTCTGGAAACACCATATATTTT.

The CDR3 nucleotides read TGTGCCTGGAGTTTTGTTCGGCAGGGGGAAGCTTTCTTT. It yields the protein CAWSFVRQGEAFF. The chain combines TRBV30 with TRBJ1-1; a possible D gene is TRBD1 (6 bases). The V end lost 2 bases, the J end lost 8 bases, and 15 bases lay between the germline ends. This CDR3 is built from 13 residues. The V gene's germline CDR1 is GTSNPN and CDR2 SVGIG (reference sequence).

This chain uses TRBV9 with TRBJ2-7; 11 bases are shared with TRBD2. CDR1 is SGDLS and CDR2 is YYNGEE in the germline V gene. This CDR3 spans 17 amino acids. Unmatched junction bases numbered 6, after V lost 1 base and J lost 0 bases. The CDR3 sequence is CASSVSSGGSYSYEQYF. The CDR3 region has the DNA TGTGCCAGCAGCGTATCTAGCGGGGGGTCGTACTCCTACGAGCAGTACTTC.

The chain uses TRBV19 and TRBJ2-1; tentative D call: TRBD1 (6 bases). The germline V and J ends were trimmed by 3 bases and 9 bases, with 12 bases remaining between them. The CDR3 loop spans 13 amino acids. In germline, CDR1 is LNHDA, CDR2 SQIVND (reference sequence). CDR3 sequence: CASSIQGKGEQFF. The CDR3 bases are TGTGCCAGTAGTATCCAGGGGAAGGGTGAGCAGTTCTTC.

CDR3 amino acids: CASSLRQISTDTQYF. The CDR3 nucleotides read TGTGCCAGCAGCCTCCGACAGATTAGCACAGATACGCAGTATTTT. V is TRBV28 and J is TRBJ2-3, with D possibly matching TRBD1 (5 bases). The CDR3 is 15 residues long. Trimming stripped 6 bases from V and 0 bases from J, with 13 bases between. The germline V gene has CDR1 MDHEN and CDR2 SYDVKM.